Given below is one TCR beta chain in context. Per the original data handling: Quantification of nucleated cells was approximated via reference gene primer amplification. Generated by immunoSEQ multiplex PCR, the TCRdb table keeps only in-frame clones and is missing some. V and J calls and clone size are copied from that table; D and trimming were computed from the DNA. Of 110,000 to 150,000 clones listed, 82% are singletons. Per germline, CDR1 SNHLY and CDR2 FYNNEI. Trimming took 6 bases from V and 3 from J, leaving 9 bases between them. The CDR3 sequence is 12 residues long. This entry belongs to a study of blood T cell repertoires in COVID-19. In the study overall: The United States, Italy and Spain were the sources of the acute and convalescent COVID-19 samples. In each case, the material was cDNA or gDNA derived from T cells, B-cell-depleted T cells, or PBMCs.

The chain combines TRBV2 with TRBJ2-7; D remains unclear. Sequenced sample: peripheral blood. The clonotype was recovered from a woman aged 80 or over with acute or convalescent COVID-19. CDR3 DNA sequence: TGTGCCAGCAGCCGAGCGCTCTACGAGCAGTACTTC. Amino acids: CASSRALYEQYF.